This is a list of T cell receptor beta chains from one sample in a study of regulatory dendritic cells for organ transplantation. Method: immunoSEQ multiplex PCR; TCRdb's copy keeps in-frame clones and lacks some. Altogether over 9,000 clones are present, 85% to 90% being singletons, with the ten largest covering nearly 0.45%. No antigen has been assigned to these receptors. Sequenced material: naive CD8+ T cells from blood cultured with dendritic cells. Receptor source: a human donor in good health. The CDR3 runs from the conserved cysteine through the conserved F or W. A D gene is named only where the DNA matches it firmly. Some rows have no size entry. The others give once, few or many, or a class for an expanded clone.

D gene: .
V gene: TRBV6-4
clone size: .
J gene: TRBJ2-4
CDR3 protein: CASGRSIAKNIQYF
CDR3 DNA: TGTGCCAGCGGCCGGAGTATAGCCAAAAACATTCAGTACTTC

D gene: .
V gene: TRBV27
clone size: .
J gene: TRBJ2-1
CDR3 protein: CASSVDSYNEQFF
CDR3 DNA: TGTGCCAGCAGTGTTGACAGCTACAATGAGCAGTTCTTC

D gene: TRBD1
V gene: TRBV14
clone size: .
J gene: TRBJ1-1
CDR3 protein: CASSQGLGQGPGNTEAFF
CDR3 DNA: TGTGCCAGCAGCCAAGGGTTGGGACAGGGGCCAGGGAACACTGAAGCTTTCTTT

D gene: TRBD2
V gene: TRBV9
clone size: .
J gene: TRBJ2-7
CDR3 protein: CASSPGGGAHEQYF
CDR3 DNA: TGTGCCAGCAGCCCGGGAGGGGGGGCCCACGAGCAGTACTTC

D gene: TRBD1
V gene: TRBV2
clone size: .
J gene: TRBJ2-1
CDR3 protein: CASSEGQDYNEQFF
CDR3 DNA: TGTGCCAGCAGCGAGGGACAGGATTACAATGAGCAGTTCTTC

D gene: .
V gene: TRBV28
clone size: .
J gene: TRBJ2-1
CDR3 protein: CASSPQNEQFF
CDR3 DNA: TGTGCCAGCAGTCCCCAGAATGAGCAGTTCTTC

D gene: .
V gene: TRBV6-6
clone size: .
J gene: TRBJ2-5
CDR3 protein: CASSYERGAQETQYF
CDR3 DNA: TGTGCCAGCAGTTACGAAAGGGGTGCCCAAGAGACCCAGTACTTC

D gene: TRBD1
V gene: TRBV27
clone size: .
J gene: TRBJ1-1
CDR3 protein: CASSKTGTTEAFF
CDR3 DNA: TGTGCCAGCAGCAAGACAGGGACCACTGAAGCTTTCTTT

D gene: .
V gene: TRBV9
clone size: .
J gene: TRBJ1-1
CDR3 protein: CASSASGFEAFF
CDR3 DNA: TGTGCCAGCAGCGCTTCCGGATTCGAAGCTTTCTTT

D gene: .
V gene: TRBV6-5
clone size: once
J gene: TRBJ2-2
CDR3 protein: CASSPSTGELFF
CDR3 DNA: TGTGCCAGCAGTCCCAGCACCGGGGAGCTGTTTTTT

D gene: TRBD1
V gene: TRBV11-2
clone size: .
J gene: TRBJ2-7
CDR3 protein: CASSLVGPGQGLGEQYF
CDR3 DNA: TGTGCCAGCAGCTTAGTAGGTCCCGGACAGGGCCTCGGGGAGCAGTACTTC

D gene: TRBD2
V gene: TRBV11-2
clone size: once
J gene: TRBJ2-1
CDR3 protein: CASSPSGIAYNEQFF
CDR3 DNA: TGTGCCAGCAGCCCTAGCGGGATCGCCTACAATGAGCAGTTCTTC

D gene: .
V gene: TRBV4-1
clone size: .
J gene: TRBJ2-2
CDR3 protein: CASSPSFFMTNTGELFF
CDR3 DNA: TGCGCCAGCAGCCCCTCCTTTTTTATGACAAACACCGGGGAGCTGTTTTTT

D gene: .
V gene: TRBV7-9
clone size: .
J gene: TRBJ2-7
CDR3 protein: CASSPDAREQYF
CDR3 DNA: TGTGCCAGCAGCCCAGACGCGAGGGAGCAGTACTTC

D gene: .
V gene: TRBV15
clone size: .
J gene: TRBJ2-7
CDR3 protein: CATSSMGAAYEQYF
CDR3 DNA: TGTGCCACCAGCAGTATGGGGGCGGCCTACGAGCAGTACTTC

D gene: .
V gene: TRBV12-5
clone size: .
J gene: TRBJ2-5
CDR3 protein: CASGLADSETQYF
CDR3 DNA: TGTGCTAGTGGTTTGGCCGACAGTGAGACCCAGTACTTC

D gene: TRBD2
V gene: TRBV6-6
clone size: once
J gene: TRBJ2-1
CDR3 protein: CASSYSGLAGPEQFF
CDR3 DNA: TGTGCCAGCAGTTACTCGGGACTAGCGGGTCCCGAGCAGTTCTTC

D gene: TRBD1
V gene: TRBV4-1
clone size: .
J gene: TRBJ1-6
CDR3 protein: CASSPAWDRGNSPLHF
CDR3 DNA: TGCGCCAGCAGCCCAGCATGGGACAGGGGGAATTCACCCCTCCACTTT

D gene: .
V gene: TRBV6-5
clone size: .
J gene: TRBJ2-2
CDR3 protein: CASSTDGGDTGELFF
CDR3 DNA: TGTGCCAGCAGTACCGATGGAGGGGACACCGGGGAGCTGTTTTTT

D gene: TRBD1
V gene: TRBV4-3
clone size: .
J gene: TRBJ1-2
CDR3 protein: CASSQVQQGNYGYTF
CDR3 DNA: TGCGCCAGCAGCCAAGTTCAACAGGGGAACTATGGCTACACCTTC